Each of the 29 T cell receptor beta chains below was sequenced from the same sample in a study of T cells expressing NK-cell markers. TCRdb reprocessed the 5' RACE reads and keeps a single row for each CDR3 protein, giving no DNA. The sample has tens of thousands of distinct CDR3 sequences; the top ten hold 50% to 75%. The sample taken for sequencing was blood T cells: a sorted CD56 or NKG2C T cell subset, CD4+ or CD8+ T cells, or bulk PBMC T cells (not recorded which). The receptors stem from a woman aged 18 to 75 in good health.

The J gene is TRBJ1-4, the V gene TRBV20-1; without DNA, the TCRdb call of TRBD1 cannot be checked. The CDR3 consists of 17 residues. Germline loops: CDR1 DFQATT, CDR2 SNEGSKA (reference sequence). The CDR3 sequence is CSARDQDRGSANEKLFF.

J is TRBJ1-3 and V is TRBV5-1. Germline CDR1 and CDR2: SGHRS and YFSETQ. The CDR3 length is 15 residues. The CDR3 sequence is CASSLRTDSGNTIYF.

The chain has TRBV4-1 and TRBJ2-1; TCRdb reports TRBD2, a call that lacks DNA to check it against. This CDR3 has 14 amino acids. Germline values: CDR1 MGHRA, CDR2 YSYEKL. Here the CDR3 reads CASRDSSSYNEQFF.

This chain joins TRBV12-3 or TRBV12-4 and TRBJ1-5. CDR3 size: 17 residues. CDR3 region: CASSLGTRQGSNQPQHF.

This chain uses TRBV19 with TRBJ2-2; TCRdb calls TRBD1, which cannot be checked without DNA. CDR1 and CDR2 from the germline V gene are LNHDA and SQIVND (reference sequence). This CDR3 is built from 12 residues. The CDR3 sequence: CASSIAPAELFF. The full variable domain, completed using reference TRBV19 and TRBJ2-2, is DGGITQSPKYLFRKEGQNVTLSCEQNLNHDAMYWYRQDPGQGLRLIYYSQIVNDFQKGDIAEGYSVSREKKESFPLTVTSAQKNPTAFYLCASSIAPAELFFGEGSRLTVL.

V and J are TRBV27 and TRBJ2-7; the TRBD1 assignment by TCRdb is unverifiable without DNA. The CDR3 contains 13 residues. Per the germline V gene, CDR1 is MNHEY and CDR2 is SMNVEV (reference sequence). CDR3 loop: CASSLGDSYEQYF.

The gene calls are TRBV5-1 and TRBJ2-7. The V gene's germline CDR1 is SGHRS and CDR2 YFSETQ. The CDR3 extends over 13 amino acids. The CDR3 loop is CASSLAGLNEQYF.

The V and J genes are TRBV27 and TRBJ1-2; TCRdb selects TRBD1, and the lack of DNA leaves this call unchecked. The CDR3 length is 14 residues. Germline values: CDR1 MNHEY, CDR2 SMNVEV (reference sequence). The CDR3: CASGRQVGIYGYTF.

The chain employs TRBV12-3 or TRBV12-4 and TRBJ1-4; TCRdb's D call, TRBD1, is unchecked because there is no DNA. This CDR3 is built from 14 residues. The CDR3 sequence is CASSLGRGTEKLFF.

V usage is TRBV29-1 and J usage is TRBJ2-2; TCRdb picks TRBD2, but there is no DNA to check that call. The CDR3 sequence is 14 residues long. Germline V lookup: CDR1 SQVTM, CDR2 ANQGSEA. The CDR3 protein is CSARLAGKAGELFF.

V gene TRBV27 combines with J gene TRBJ1-6; TCRdb picks TRBD1, but there is no DNA to check that call. Germline CDR1 and CDR2: MNHEY and SMNVEV (reference sequence). The CDR3 runs to 16 residues. CDR3 protein: CASSPMGLTGPSPLHF.

V and J are TRBV28 and TRBJ2-1; no DNA is available, so the TRBD1 call from TCRdb remains unchecked. CDR3 length equals 15 residues. Germline V gives CDR1 MDHEN, CDR2 SYDVKM. CDR3 residues: CASSSTGTGGWEQFF.

The chain has TRBV5-1 and TRBJ2-1; the TCRdb D gene call, TRBD2, has no DNA to confirm it. The CDR3 spans 15 residues. Per the germline V gene, CDR1 is SGHRS and CDR2 is YFSETQ. The CDR3 is CASSTSGGPYNEQFF.

V gene TRBV6-4 combines with J gene TRBJ2-1; the TCRdb D gene call, TRBD1, has no DNA to confirm it. The CDR3 runs 14 residues. Germline V CDR1 and CDR2: MRHNA, SNTAGT. CDR3 region: CASSDSPGYNEQFF.

The rearrangement links TRBV5-1 to TRBJ1-1; no DNA is available, so the TRBD1 call from TCRdb remains unchecked. The CDR3 covers 14 residues. The V gene's germline CDR1 is SGHRS and CDR2 YFSETQ. CDR3 region: CASSLTGRGTEAFF.

The V call is TRBV28, the J call TRBJ2-3; TCRdb's assignment of TRBD2 cannot be checked, as there is no DNA. The CDR3 is 16 amino acids. Germline assignment: CDR1 MDHEN and CDR2 SYDVKM. The CDR3 region is CASSAVLPATIDTQYF.

The chain couples TRBV27 to TRBJ2-1; the D call of TRBD2 rests on TCRdb alone, since no DNA is present to check it. The CDR3 totals 16 residues. Germline CDR1 is MNHEY and CDR2 is SMNVEV (reference sequence). CDR3 loop: CASSFTREAGTYEQFF.

The rearrangement joins TRBV7-9 to TRBJ2-5. CDR1 SEHNR and CDR2 FQNEAQ come from the germline V gene (reference sequence). This CDR3 contains 12 residues. The CDR3 sequence: CASSFSDETQYF.

The chain couples TRBV7-6 to TRBJ2-1; TCRdb reports TRBD2, a call that lacks DNA to check it against. There are 14 residues in the CDR3. Germline CDR1 reads SGHVS; CDR2 reads FNYEAQ. CDR3 sequence: CASTTSGRQNEQFF.

The CDR3 sequence is CASSLAFRARDNTDTQYF. V gene TRBV7-6 combines with J gene TRBJ2-3; lacking DNA, the TRBD1 call made by TCRdb goes unchecked. Germline CDR1 is SGHVS and CDR2 is FNYEAQ. The CDR3 has 18 amino acids.

The V and J genes are TRBV4-1 and TRBJ2-2; TCRdb returns TRBD1, unconfirmable since there is no DNA. From germline, CDR1 is MGHRA and CDR2 YSYEKL. The CDR3 extends over 14 amino acids. CDR3 in amino acids: CASSYDRATGELFF.

J is TRBJ1-1 and V is TRBV15; TCRdb's D call, TRBD1, is unchecked because there is no DNA. The CDR3 extends over 15 amino acids. CDR1 LNHNV and CDR2 YYDKDF come from the germline V gene (reference sequence). CDR3: CATSPGQGAWTEAFF.

The chain is built from TRBV27 and TRBJ2-7. The CDR3 is 11 residues long. Germline CDR1 is MNHEY and CDR2 is SMNVEV (reference sequence). The CDR3 sequence: CASSRDGEQYF.

The chain has TRBV12-3 or TRBV12-4 and TRBJ2-4; TCRdb's D call of TRBD1 is untestable without DNA. The CDR3 length is 15 residues. This chain's CDR3 is CASRSGTAAKNIQYF.

CDR3 protein: CASSQARGWAEAFF. The rearrangement links TRBV4-1 to TRBJ1-1. Germline V CDR1 and CDR2: MGHRA, YSYEKL. This CDR3 is built from 14 residues.

V gene TRBV4-3 combines with J gene TRBJ2-1; TCRdb gives TRBD2 as the D gene, but with no DNA this cannot be confirmed. The length of the CDR3 is 18 residues. The germline gives CDR1 LGHNA, CDR2 YSLEER. The chain's CDR3 is CASSQTRGGGREDNEQFF.

V is TRBV7-2 and J is TRBJ2-1; the D gene TCRdb calls, TRBD2, cannot be checked with no DNA. CDR1 and CDR2 (germline): SGHTA, FQGNSA. The CDR3 extends over 13 amino acids. The CDR3 protein is CASDAGGVVEQFF.

This rearrangement joins TRBV20-1 to TRBJ2-2; TCRdb selects TRBD1, and the lack of DNA leaves this call unchecked. Germline-derived CDR1 and CDR2 are DFQATT and SNEGSKA (reference sequence). The CDR3 length is 16 residues. The CDR3 sequence: CSARDPVGPNTGELFF.

The chain links TRBV14 to TRBJ2-5. Germline loops: CDR1 SGHDN, CDR2 FVKESK. CDR3 size: 16 residues. CDR3 residues: CASSPTGSSVQETQYF.